These 21 T cell receptor beta chains share one sample of origin, sequenced in a study of OX40 agonist ivuxolimab in advanced cancers. The protocol was immunoSEQ multiplex PCR, while the TCRdb copy is restricted to in-frame clones and leaves out a portion. The sample contains about 38,000 clones, approximately 90% of which appear only once. Sequences were derived from CD4+ or CD8+ T cells sorted from blood, sampled in a trial of the OX40 agonist ivuxolimab. The origin of the receptors is an adult with an advanced solid tumor such as melanoma, head and neck, liver or kidney cancer.

The gene calls are TRBV6-5 and TRBJ1-1; D might be TRBD1 (5 bases). Trimming cost V 4 bases and J 3 bases, with 18 bases left between them. Germline V gene lookup returns CDR1 MNHEY and CDR2 SVGAGI. The CDR3 has 16 amino acids. CDR3 in amino acids: CASSFLLGDRYTEAFF. The CDR3 DNA sequence: TGTGCCAGCAGTTTCCTGCTTGGGGACCGCTACACTGAAGCTTTCTTT.

The chain recombines TRBV6-6 with TRBJ1-5; D is uncertain. The CDR3 has 15 amino acids. V dropped 2 bases and J dropped 6 bases, with 14 bases sitting between them. Germline lookup yields CDR1 MNHNY and CDR2 SVGAGI (reference sequence). The CDR3 protein is CASSYRAGLSQPQHF. The CDR3 DNA is TGTGCCAGCAGTTACCGGGCGGGGTTGAGTCAGCCCCAGCATTTT.

In its sample, this clone was seen once. The CDR3 DNA follows: TGCGCCAGCAGCCAAGCCCTGAGCTCCTACGAGCAGTACTTC. It specifies CASSQALSSYEQYF. The chain uses TRBV4-3 and TRBJ2-7; unclear D gene. V lost 1 base to trimming and J lost 0 bases, with 7 bases between them. The germline V gene has CDR1 LGHNA and CDR2 YSLEER. CDR3 length: 14 residues.

The chain uses TRBV7-2 and TRBJ2-1, with no clear D. The V end lost 7 bases, the J end lost 4 bases, and 5 bases lay between the germline ends. The CDR3 sequence is 11 residues long. Per germline, CDR1 SGHTA and CDR2 FQGNSA. The CDR3 here is CASNLYNEQFF. The CDR3 DNA reads as TGTGCCAGCAACCTATACAATGAGCAGTTCTTC.

The chain uses TRBV7-9 and TRBJ2-7, with 7 bases aligning to TRBD1. The V gene end was trimmed by 5 bases and the J gene end by 0 bases; junction bases not matched to a gene: 7. The CDR3 has 15 amino acids. From germline, CDR1 is SEHNR and CDR2 FQNEAQ (reference sequence). The CDR3 spells CASSPGTESSYEQYF. The CDR3 region has the DNA TGTGCCAGCAGCCCCGGGACAGAGAGCTCCTACGAGCAGTACTTC.

This sequence joins TRBV27 and TRBJ2-2; no definite D call. The V end lost 1 base, the J end lost 4 bases, and 7 bases lay between the germline ends. This CDR3 is built from 14 residues. The V gene's germline CDR1 is MNHEY and CDR2 SMNVEV (reference sequence). CDR3 bases: TGTGCCAGCAGTTTATTCACGGCCACCGGGGAGCTGTTTTTT. Its protein is CASSLFTATGELFF.

This rearrangement joins TRBV29-1 to TRBJ1-4; D remains ambiguous. Trimming stripped 0 bases from V and 8 bases from J, with 10 bases between. Germline V gene data show CDR1 as SQVTM and CDR2 as ANQGSEA. The CDR3 length is 13 residues. The CDR3 DNA reads as TGCAGCGTTGAAGATACAAGTGGCGAAAAACTGTTTTTT. Protein sequence: CSVEDTSGEKLFF.

The chain uses TRBV2 and TRBJ2-1, with 9 bases that match TRBD2. CDR1 is SNHLY and CDR2 is FYNNEI in the germline V gene. Germline trimming cut 6 bases from V and 2 bases from J; bases unmatched to any gene: 5. The CDR3 totals 15 residues. CDR3 loop: CASSAGGSPYNEQFF. CDR3 coding DNA: TGTGCCAGCAGCGCGGGGGGGTCCCCCTACAATGAGCAGTTCTTC.

The chain carries TRBV11-2 and TRBJ2-7; D gene uncertain. This CDR3 spans 11 amino acids. The V and J ends lost 2 bases and 4 bases respectively, with 3 bases between them. Germline assignment: CDR1 SGHAT and CDR2 FQNNGV. The CDR3 nucleotides are TGTGCCAGCAGCTTACTTTACGAGCAGTACTTC. Protein: CASSLLYEQYF.

This chain links TRBV9 with TRBJ2-5; TRBD2 might be the D (6 bases). The length of the CDR3 is 15 residues. V gave up 0 bases and J gave up 5 bases, with 14 bases separating them. CDR1 is SGDLS, CDR2 YYNGEE, per germline. CDR3 in amino acids: CASSVDPTSLETQYF. CDR3 DNA: TGTGCCAGCAGCGTAGACCCAACTAGCCTGGAGACCCAGTACTTC. Based on the CDR3 plus reference TRBV9 and TRBJ2-5, the full variable domain is DSGVTQTPKHLITATGQRVTLRCSPRSGDLSVYWYQQSLDQGLQFLIQYYNGEERAKGNILERFSAQQFPDLHSELNLSSLELGDSALYFCASSVDPTSLETQYFGPGTRLLVL.

This chain joins TRBV5-4 and TRBJ2-3; TRBD1 is a possible D gene (6 bases). This CDR3 comprises 13 residues. Trimming removed 4 bases at V and 5 bases at J, with 11 bases between. Germline V gives CDR1 SGHNT, CDR2 YYREEE (reference sequence). CDR3 nucleotide sequence: TGTGCCAGCAGCCCATCAGGGGTAGATACGCAGTATTTT. Translated: CASSPSGVDTQYF.

V gene TRBV28 combines with J gene TRBJ1-5; 7 nucleotides agree with TRBD1. This CDR3 has 14 amino acids. V lost 4 bases and J lost 5; bases outside the gene matches: 5. The germline V gene encodes CDR1 MDHEN and CDR2 SYDVKM. The chain's CDR3 is CASSWMQGDQPQHF. DNA for the CDR3: TGTGCCAGCAGTTGGATGCAGGGGGATCAGCCCCAGCATTTT.

This clone was seen more than once but under ten times. This CDR3 reads CASSFSGGPKETQYF. DNA for the CDR3: TGTGCCAGCAGCTTTAGCGGGGGACCAAAAGAGACCCAGTACTTC. The gene calls are TRBV7-7 and TRBJ2-5; 9 bases are shared with TRBD2. The germline CDR1 and CDR2 sequences are SSHAT and FNYEAQ (reference sequence). The CDR3 covers 15 residues. V lost 3 bases and J lost 3; bases outside the gene matches: 5.

The chain is built from TRBV18 and TRBJ1-1; D unresolved. This CDR3 contains 15 residues. Trimming left V 6 bases short and J 1 base short, with 15 bases between. Germline-derived CDR1 and CDR2 are KGHSH and LQKENI. CDR3 sequence (DNA): TGTGCCAGCTCCCCGGGCGGATATTCGAACACTGAAGCTTTCTTT. It encodes CASSPGGYSNTEAFF. The whole variable domain, filled in from reference TRBV18 and TRBJ1-1, reads NAGVMQNPRHLVRRRGQEARLRCSPMKGHSHVYWYRQLPEEGLKFMVYLQKENIIDESGMPKERFSAEFPKEGPSILRIQQVVRGDSAAYFCASSPGGYSNTEAFFGQGTRLTVV.

V is TRBV13 and J is TRBJ2-7; TRBD1 agrees at 10 bases. Looked up from germline, CDR1 is PRHDT and CDR2 is FYEKMQ (reference sequence). The CDR3 is made up of 13 amino acids. With 5 bases clipped from V and 6 bases from J, the junction kept 4 bases outside the gene matches. The CDR3 DNA follows: TGTGCCAGCAGCGGGACAGGGGCATCCGAGCAGTACTTC. Protein sequence: CASSGTGASEQYF.

This chain joins TRBV19 and TRBJ1-1, with 11 bases that match TRBD1. Germline V gives CDR1 LNHDA, CDR2 SQIVND (reference sequence). The ends lost 0 bases at V and 2 bases at J; junction bases unmatched: 14. CDR3 length: 20 amino acids. The CDR3 DNA follows: TGTGCCAGTAGTATAGATCTAGGGGACAGGGGGGAAAAACTCAACACTGAAGCTTTCTTT. Translation: CASSIDLGDRGEKLNTEAFF. Based on the CDR3 plus reference TRBV19 and TRBJ1-1, the full variable domain is DGGITQSPKYLFRKEGQNVTLSCEQNLNHDAMYWYRQDPGQGLRLIYYSQIVNDFQKGDIAEGYSVSREKKESFPLTVTSAQKNPTAFYLCASSIDLGDRGEKLNTEAFFGQGTRLTVV.

This chain links TRBV4-3 with TRBJ2-5, with TRBD2 identical over 9 bases. CDR1 and CDR2 (germline): LGHNA, YSLEER. The CDR3 has 16 amino acids. V lost 0 bases, J lost 1 base, and 3 bases stayed unmatched. The CDR3 spells CASSQDGLAPQETQYF. The DNA of the CDR3 is TGCGCCAGCAGCCAAGACGGACTAGCGCCCCAAGAGACCCAGTACTTC.

This rearrangement joins TRBV28 to TRBJ1-1; TRBD1 aligns across 11 bases. The V gene end was trimmed by 4 bases and the J gene end by 10 bases; junction bases not matched to a gene: 20. The CDR3 sequence is 18 residues long. The germline gives CDR1 MDHEN, CDR2 SYDVKM. CDR3 loop: CASSSPFLDRGRSPGAFF. The DNA of the CDR3 is TGTGCCAGCAGTTCCCCTTTTTTGGACAGGGGGCGCAGCCCCGGAGCTTTCTTT.

This clone occurred once. The CDR3 coding sequence is TGTGCCTGGAGTGAAATTGGTGGGCTGTTTTTT. This gives the protein CAWSEIGGLFF. The chain uses TRBV30 and TRBJ1-4; D uncertain. Looked up from germline, CDR1 is GTSNPN and CDR2 is SVGIG (reference sequence). The V end lost 1 base, the J end lost 14 bases, and 11 bases lay between the germline ends. This CDR3 is built from 11 residues. Variable domain in full (rest from reference TRBV30 and TRBJ1-4): SQTIHQWPATLVQPVGSPLSLECTVEGTSNPNLYWYRQAAGRGLQLLFYSVGIGQISSEVPQNLSASRPQDRQFILSSKKLLLSDSGFYLCAWSEIGGLFFGSGTQLSVL.

This chain uses TRBV5-6 with TRBJ2-3, with a possible D match to TRBD1 (5 bases). V was cut by 0 bases and J by 1 base, with 9 bases left in between. This CDR3 region has 15 residues. Germline V gene data show CDR1 as SGHDT and CDR2 as YYEEEE. CDR3 in amino acids: CASSLEQEGTDTQYF. The CDR3 region has the DNA TGTGCCAGCAGCTTGGAACAGGAAGGCACAGATACGCAGTATTTT.

The chain has TRBV28 and TRBJ1-2; D remains ambiguous. Germline CDR1 and CDR2: MDHEN and SYDVKM. The CDR3 extends over 12 amino acids. Trimming stripped 10 bases from V and 9 bases from J, with 18 bases between. In DNA form, the CDR3 reads TGTGCCACCCCACTGCCTGGTGGAAGCTACACCTTC. This codes for CATPLPGGSYTF.